This TCR beta chain came from a study of technical replicates of blood from a handful of donors. V was cut by 7 bases and J by 6 bases, with 22 bases left in between. From germline, CDR1 is LNHDA and CDR2 SQIVND (reference sequence). This CDR3 is built from 16 residues. Profiled with immunoSEQ multiplex PCR; TCRdb holds only in-frame clones, not every one. The repertoire consists of some 94,000 clones, with about 95% occurring once and the leading ten covering about 0.3%. The chain recombines TRBV19 with TRBJ2-1; a possible D gene is TRBD2 (6 bases). Material for sequencing was T cells isolated from PBMCs. This sequence originates from a human donor in good health. CDR3 nucleotides: TGTGCCAGTACCCGGCTGGGGGGAAACTGGGCCAATGAGCAGTTCTTC. It translates to CASTRLGGNWANEQFF.